The text below deals with one TCR beta chain. Germline V gene sequence: CDR1 SGHDN, CDR2 FVKESK. The V and J ends lost 4 bases and 4 bases respectively, with 11 bases between them. The CDR3 is made up of 13 amino acids. The source of the sample is a study of shared clonotypes between healthy human individuals. The data were produced by immunoSEQ multiplex PCR, yet TCRdb's version contains in-frame clones alone and is incomplete. The sample yields 600,000 to 700,000 clones, about 80% seen once. Sequenced: memory CD4+ T cells sorted from blood. The subset was: CD45RA-negative fraction. The chain has TRBV14 and TRBJ2-7; a possible D gene is TRBD1 (6 bases). This clonotype originated in a woman in her 30s in good health. CDR3 amino acids: CASSPFQGYEQYF. The CDR3 region has the DNA TGTGCCAGCAGCCCCTTCCAGGGGTACGAGCAGTACTTC.